The T cell receptor beta chain described here comes from a study of cytomegalovirus exposure and HLA in healthy donors. For the study at large: HLA-typed donors were the source of approximately 85 million unique TCRs, which an early data release held.

Primers for the PCR totalled 60 Vbeta and 13 Jbeta. Sequencing used immunoSEQ multiplex PCR; TCRdb keeps in-frame clones, though not all of them. The sample has 150,000 to 200,000 clones; approximately 81% are singletons. Germline V CDR1 and CDR2: SGHTA, FQGNSA. The CDR3 spans 13 residues. V was pared by 5 bases and J by 9 bases, with 14 bases between. This TCR derives from a woman aged 45-59 years in good health and CMV-seronegative. The chain is built from TRBV7-2 and TRBJ2-1, with a possible D match to TRBD2 (5 bases). The specimen was PBMCs. The CDR3 spells CASSTDSFGEQFF. CDR3 coding DNA: TGTGCCAGCAGCACGGACTCTTTTGGTGAGCAGTTCTTC.